This record covers a single T cell receptor beta chain. Its antigen is unknown. Per-base quality was not reported, and no clone a single base away is much larger than it. Library generation was performed with 5' RACE. Sequencing relied on an Illumina HiSeq 2000. Template switching introduced a universal primer binding site; the final cDNA contained a unique molecular identifier, enabling accurate counting of TCR cDNA molecules. Specific primers in the conserved constant-segment region were used to synthesize first-strand cDNA for the TCR alpha and beta chains. To control for contamination, every cDNA library carried two barcodes: a SMART-Mk sample barcode plus Illumina barcodes. TruSeq adapter sequences along with Illumina sample barcodes were introduced in two successive PCR steps. Sequencing of the TCR alpha and beta cDNA libraries was done on the Illumina HiSeq platform using custom primers. On the study's bioinformatics: MiGEC processed the raw reads to extract unique molecular identifiers, while MiXCR was used to determine the CDR3 positions. For each individual, recombination models were inferred using an EM algorithm with the repgenHMM and IGoR tools. Shared clonotypes were analyzed with the tcR package in R, and sharing was normalized by the product of cloneset sizes. To study raw recombination without the effects of thymic and clonal selection, out-of-frame nonproductive sequences were analyzed. TCRdb reprocessing: public reads trimmed at Q25 with fastp, clones called with MiXCR, in-frame beta chains kept. Records with the same CDR3 protein are collapsed into one entry carrying the most frequent genes and DNA. The V and J calls here are based on TCRdb, not the publication. The sample table holds 1.5 million or so distinct CDR3 sequences, of which around a third were seen once. 0.25% to 0.3% of the sample lies in the top ten.

This sample stems from a study of identical twins (dated by TCRdb to about 2016). As for the study more broadly: To test whether fetal clonotypes persist, this study deep-sequenced TCR alpha and beta repertoires from monozygotic twins, from unrelated adults of various ages, and from cord blood. Replicate twin experiments were performed at different times using different library preparation protocols to rule out contamination.

From a lookup of the germline V gene, CDR1 and CDR2 are SGHTA and FQGNSA. V is trimmed back by 2 bases and J by 5 bases, and the junction contains 5 bases that no gene match accounts for. The CDR3, from cysteine to phenylalanine, totals 15 residues. Of the read, only the CDR3 DNA is kept; its 45 bases are in frame from base 1. Every donor in the study was a healthy Caucasian. On the study overall, not on this receptor specifically: The excess sharing between twins in beta out-of-frame sequences was weaker because fewer shared sequences reduced the signal-to-noise ratio. Invariant T cells such as MAIT and iNKT could partly confound zero-insertion analyses, though diverse VJ usage argued against this for most clonotypes. Fewer insertions were carried by abundant cord blood beta clonotypes, a similar but weaker trend appeared in young adult naive repertoires, and no such trend appeared in memory repertoires. In monozygotic twins, out-of-frame TCR alpha sharing was systematically underestimated by recombination models, although the models agreed with sharing between unrelated individuals. Compared with coincidental sharing between unrelated individuals, out-of-frame TCR alpha sequences shared between twins showed an excess of sequences with low generation probability. Because the same donors could not be followed over many years, conclusions were based on cross-sectional statistical analysis.

The receptor's source is a newborn girl in good health. Recombination connected TRBV7-2 to TRBJ1-4; TRBD1 aligns with 7 central bases. The sequencing input was cord blood. The CDR3 is CASSLPGQLNEKLFF. The nucleotide sequence reads TGTGCCAGCAGCTTACCGGGACAGCTAAATGAAAAACTGTTTTTT. Full variable domain (CDR3 extended with the reference TRBV7-2 and TRBJ1-4 proteins): GAGVSQSPSNKVTEKGKDVELRCDPISGHTALYWYRQSLGQGLEFLIYFQGNSAPDKSGLPSDRFSAERTGGSVSTLTIQRTQQEDSAVYLCASSLPGQLNEKLFFGSGTQLSVL.